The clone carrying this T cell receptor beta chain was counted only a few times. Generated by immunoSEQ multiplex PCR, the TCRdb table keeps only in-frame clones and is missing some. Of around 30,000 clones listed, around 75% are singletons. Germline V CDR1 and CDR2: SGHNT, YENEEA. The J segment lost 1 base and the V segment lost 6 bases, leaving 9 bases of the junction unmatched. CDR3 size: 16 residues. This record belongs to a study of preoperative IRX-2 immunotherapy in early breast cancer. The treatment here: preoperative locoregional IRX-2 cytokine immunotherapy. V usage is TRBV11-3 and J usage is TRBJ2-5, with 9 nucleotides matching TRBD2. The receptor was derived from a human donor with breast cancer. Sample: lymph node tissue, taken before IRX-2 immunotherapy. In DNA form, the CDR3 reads TGTGCCAGCAGTTCCCTGACTAGCGGTTCCCAAGAGACCCAGTACTTC. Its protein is CASSSLTSGSQETQYF.